This T cell receptor (beta chain) came from a study of cytomegalovirus exposure and HLA in healthy donors. The study, taken as a whole, reports: Specific recognition of CMV antigens was confirmed in vitro for a few chains (all CMV-associated). Analysis was carried out at a later point, and it linked a missense DCLRE1C variant to TCR beta V- and J-gene trimming.

The PCR made use of 60 Vbeta and 13 Jbeta primers. This table comes from immunoSEQ multiplex PCR, and its TCRdb copy is limited to in-frame clones, with some not included. The data contain some 130,000 clones, more than 8% of them singletons. The J segment lost 3 bases and the V segment lost 7 bases, leaving 7 bases of the junction unmatched. The germline CDR1 and CDR2 sequences are SGHRS and YFSETQ. This CDR3 has 14 amino acids. This clone was counted only a few times. Antigen unknown. Specimen: PBMCs. The rearrangement joins TRBV5-1 to TRBJ1-1; 9 nucleotides align to TRBD1. The sequence was collected from a man in his forties or fifties in good health and CMV-seronegative. CDR3 in DNA: TGCGCCAGCGTAACAGGGGGCACGGACACTGAAGCTTTCTTT. This encodes CASVTGGTDTEAFF.